This T cell receptor (beta chain) was retrieved from a study of blood T cell repertoires in COVID-19. In the original processing: Estimation of nucleated cell counts was performed using reference gene primer amplification. Repertoires were generated with immunoSEQ multiplex PCR, while TCRdb's copy carries only in-frame clones and drops some. For V, J and clone size, that table is used; D and trimming come from the DNA. Here the sample spans some 75,000 clones, around nine tenths being singletons. The sequencing input was peripheral blood. The receptor's source is a human donor in a cohort sampled during active COVID-19.

The CDR3 is CASSEEGGGNQPQHF. The CDR3 region has the DNA TGTGCCAGCAGTGAAGAAGGGGGTGGCAATCAGCCCCAGCATTTT. This chain joins TRBV2 and TRBJ1-5; a weak D match, TRBD1 (6 bases). Between the trimmed V and J ends, which lost 1 base and 2 bases, there was a span of 9 bases. Germline V CDR1 and CDR2: SNHLY, FYNNEI. This CDR3 contains 15 residues.